The 5 T cell receptor beta chains below all came from one sample that was sequenced in a study of T-cell memory formation after mild COVID-19. MiXCR, run by TCRdb on the 5' RACE reads, gives a single entry per CDR3 protein. The data show under 300,000 distinct CDR3 sequences, less than 20% seen once. Sequencing used PBMCs or a T cell subset sorted from them (not recorded which). All receptors come from a man aged 18 to 30 who had mild COVID-19 (a few samples of this study predate the infection). Cell type and time point are not known.

The chain carries TRBV7-3 and TRBJ1-1, with 7 bases that match TRBD1. The CDR3 runs to 13 residues. With V trimmed by 5 bases and J by 7 bases, 7 bases remained unmatched. CDR1 is SGHTA and CDR2 is FQGTGA in the germline V gene. The CDR3 loop is CASSPQGIGEAFF. The CDR3 region has the DNA TGTGCCAGCAGCCCACAGGGGATCGGTGAAGCTTTCTTT.

V is TRBV20-1 and J is TRBJ2-5, with 12 bases fitting TRBD2. CDR1 and CDR2 from the germline V gene are DFQATT and SNEGSKA (reference sequence). This CDR3 has 15 amino acids. V lost 1 base to trimming and J lost 1 base; unmatched junction nucleotides: 1. DNA of the CDR3: TGCAGTGCTAGAGCGACTAGCGGGAGCCAAGAGACCCAGTACTTC. Protein: CSARATSGSQETQYF.

This clonotype was seen more than once but under ten times. This chain joins TRBV20-1 and TRBJ2-3; 8 nucleotides agree with TRBD2. Germline V gives CDR1 DFQATT, CDR2 SNEGSKA (reference sequence). The CDR3 spans 15 residues. Germline trimming cut 1 base from V and 6 bases from J; bases unmatched to any gene: 9. DNA of the CDR3: TGCAGTGCTAGAGTAGCGGGACGGGAAAGGGATACGCAGTATTTT. Its protein is CSARVAGRERDTQYF.

In this sample, this clonotype turned up a few times. The chain carries TRBV7-2 and TRBJ2-3; 9 nucleotides match TRBD2. The V segment lost 6 bases and the J segment 1 base; nucleotides outside the gene matches: 5. Per germline, CDR1 SGHTA and CDR2 FQGNSA. The CDR3 is made up of 15 amino acids. In DNA form, the CDR3 reads TGTGCCAGCAGACACGCGGGGGGGGGCACAGATACGCAGTATTTT. Translated, it gives CASRHAGGGTDTQYF.

This clonotype was detected a few times. The chain has TRBV20-1 and TRBJ2-7; 7 bases match TRBD1. The CDR3 length is 13 residues. V lost 3 bases and J lost 2; bases outside the gene matches: 4. Germline CDR1 and CDR2: DFQATT and SNEGSKA (reference sequence). This chain's CDR3 is CSASRGGTYEQYF. The CDR3 DNA reads TGCAGTGCTAGCAGAGGGGGCACCTACGAGCAGTACTTC.